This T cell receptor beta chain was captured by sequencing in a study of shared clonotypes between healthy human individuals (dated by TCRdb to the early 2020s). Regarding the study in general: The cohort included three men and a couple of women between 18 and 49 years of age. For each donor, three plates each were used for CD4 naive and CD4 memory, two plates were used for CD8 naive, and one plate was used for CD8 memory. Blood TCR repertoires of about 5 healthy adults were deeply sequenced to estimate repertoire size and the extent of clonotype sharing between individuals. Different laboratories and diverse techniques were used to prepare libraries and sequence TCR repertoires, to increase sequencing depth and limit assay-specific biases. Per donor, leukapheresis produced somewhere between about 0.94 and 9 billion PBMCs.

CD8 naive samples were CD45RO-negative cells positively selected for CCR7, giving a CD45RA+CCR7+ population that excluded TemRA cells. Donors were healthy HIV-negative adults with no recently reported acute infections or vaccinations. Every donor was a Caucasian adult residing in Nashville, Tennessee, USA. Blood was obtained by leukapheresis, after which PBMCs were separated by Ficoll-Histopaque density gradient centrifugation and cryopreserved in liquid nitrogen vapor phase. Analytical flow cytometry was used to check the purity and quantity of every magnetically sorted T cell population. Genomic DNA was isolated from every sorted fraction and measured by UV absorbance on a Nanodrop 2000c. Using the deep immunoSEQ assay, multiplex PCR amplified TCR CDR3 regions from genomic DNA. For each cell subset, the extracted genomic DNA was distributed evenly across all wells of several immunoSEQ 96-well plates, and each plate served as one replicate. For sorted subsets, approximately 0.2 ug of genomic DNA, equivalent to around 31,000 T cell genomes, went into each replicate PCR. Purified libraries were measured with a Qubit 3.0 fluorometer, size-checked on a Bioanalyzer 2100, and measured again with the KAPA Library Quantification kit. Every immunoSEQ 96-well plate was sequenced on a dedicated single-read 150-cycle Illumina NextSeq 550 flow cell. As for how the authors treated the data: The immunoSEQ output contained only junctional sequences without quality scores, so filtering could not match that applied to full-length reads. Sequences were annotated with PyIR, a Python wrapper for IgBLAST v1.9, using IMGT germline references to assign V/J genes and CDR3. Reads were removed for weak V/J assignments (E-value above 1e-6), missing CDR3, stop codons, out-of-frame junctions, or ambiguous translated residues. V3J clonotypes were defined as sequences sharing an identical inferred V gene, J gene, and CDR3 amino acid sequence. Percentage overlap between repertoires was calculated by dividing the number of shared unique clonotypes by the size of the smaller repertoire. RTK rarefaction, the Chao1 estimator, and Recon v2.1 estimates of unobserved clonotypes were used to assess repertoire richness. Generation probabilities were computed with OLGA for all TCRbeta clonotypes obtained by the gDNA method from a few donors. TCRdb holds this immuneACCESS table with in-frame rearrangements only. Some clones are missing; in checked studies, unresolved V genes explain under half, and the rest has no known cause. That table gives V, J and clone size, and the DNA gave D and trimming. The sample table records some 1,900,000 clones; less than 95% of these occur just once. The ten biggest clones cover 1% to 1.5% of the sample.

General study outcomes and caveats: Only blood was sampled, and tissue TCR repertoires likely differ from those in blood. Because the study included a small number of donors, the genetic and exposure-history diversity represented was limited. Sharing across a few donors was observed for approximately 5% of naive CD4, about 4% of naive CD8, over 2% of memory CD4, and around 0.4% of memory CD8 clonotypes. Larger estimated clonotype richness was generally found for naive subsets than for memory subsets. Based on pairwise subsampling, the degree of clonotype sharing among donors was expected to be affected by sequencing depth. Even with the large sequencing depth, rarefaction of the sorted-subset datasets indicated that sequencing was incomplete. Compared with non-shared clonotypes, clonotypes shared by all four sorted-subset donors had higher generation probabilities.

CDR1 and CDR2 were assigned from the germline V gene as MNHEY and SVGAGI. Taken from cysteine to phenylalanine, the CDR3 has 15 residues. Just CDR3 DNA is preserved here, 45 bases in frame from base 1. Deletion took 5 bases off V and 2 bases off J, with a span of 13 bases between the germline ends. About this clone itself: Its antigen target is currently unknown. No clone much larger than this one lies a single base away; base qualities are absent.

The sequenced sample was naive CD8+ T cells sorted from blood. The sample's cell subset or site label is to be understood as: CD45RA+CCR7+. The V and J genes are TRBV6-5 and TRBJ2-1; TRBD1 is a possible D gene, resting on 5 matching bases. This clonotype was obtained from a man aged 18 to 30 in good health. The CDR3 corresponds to CASSLGASPYNEQFF. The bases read TGTGCCAGCAGTCTTGGGGCTTCCCCCTACAATGAGCAGTTCTTC.